This T cell receptor beta chain was recovered during a study of post-analysis software for immune sequencing data. Study details: The courses of disease that were included comprised relapsing-remitting, secondary progressive and progressive-relapsing multiple sclerosis.

With regard to this clonotype: Antigen specificity is unknown.

From germline, CDR1 is SQVTM and CDR2 ANQGSEA. The CDR3 runs to 11 residues. J lost 4 bases, V lost 6 bases, and 0 bases had no gene match. Prepared libraries of TCR beta cDNA carried unique molecular identifiers. From about 1 to 10 million T cells, roughly 540,000 cDNA molecules were obtained. MiXCR was run by TCRdb on the PCR reads, yielding one entry per CDR3 protein. This sample has hundreds of thousands of distinct CDR3 sequences, with 44% found just once. General study points: The authors found that F measure strongly co-clustered same-batch samples. In patients, a few TRBV segments were more frequent than in controls, with TRBV5-6, TRBV5-1 and TRBV20-1 among them. Patients with multiple sclerosis recorded significantly lower normalized Chao1 diversity than controls, the study found.

The specimen was blood. This clonotype was obtained from a girl aged 10-17 years with multiple sclerosis. The rearrangement links TRBV29-1 to TRBJ1-2; 9 bases fit TRBD1. The CDR3 nucleotides read TGCAGCGTGGGACAGGGCTATGGCTACACCTTC. This translates into CSVGQGYGYTF.